This is a list of T cell receptor beta chains from one sample in a study of blood T cell repertoires in COVID-19. Here immunoSEQ multiplex PCR was the method, and the copy in TCRdb shows in-frame clones only, minus some. Of tens of thousands of clones listed, about four fifths are singletons. Sequencing was carried out using peripheral blood. The source of these receptors is a woman aged 60-75 years with acute or convalescent COVID-19. Both conserved end residues are part of each CDR3. Each record gives: J gene, V gene, clone size, D gene, CDR3 DNA, CDR3 protein. A D gene is named only where the DNA matches it firmly. The size of a clone is reported for some rows only, either as once, few or many, or as a class for expanded clones.

>TRBJ1-1|TRBV7-9|medium-sized|TRBD1
TGTGCCAGCAGCTCCCAGCTGACAGGGAGAGGCACTGAAGCTTTCTTT
CASSSQLTGRGTEAFF
>TRBJ1-5|TRBV5-6|NA|NA
TGTGCCAGCAGCCGTAAAACAGGGTTTAGCAATCAGCCCCAGCATTTT
CASSRKTGFSNQPQHF
>TRBJ1-1|TRBV28|NA|TRBD1
TGTGCCAGCAGTCGTCCTCAGGGGGCGACTGAAGCTTTCTTT
CASSRPQGATEAFF
>TRBJ2-1|TRBV7-3|NA|TRBD2
TGTGCCAGCAGCGGCGCAGGGACTAGCTCTCGGAATGAGCAGTTCTTC
CASSGAGTSSRNEQFF
>TRBJ2-3|TRBV7-9|NA|TRBD1
TGTGCCAGCAGCCTCGGACAGGCGGGCGATACGCAGTATTTT
CASSLGQAGDTQYF
>TRBJ2-1|TRBV7-2|NA|NA
TGTGCCAGCAGCTTTTGGAACGGGGGAGATGAGCAGTTCTTC
CASSFWNGGDEQFF
>TRBJ1-1|TRBV7-9|medium-sized|NA
TGTGCCAGCAGCTTAGAAACCGGGATGAACACTGAAGCTTTCTTT
CASSLETGMNTEAFF
>TRBJ1-1|TRBV27|NA|NA
TGTGCCAGCGGCATAGCTTTCTTT
CASGIAFF
>TRBJ2-7|TRBV25-1|NA|NA
TGTGCCACCACGGACAGCCTCTACGAGCAGTACTTC
CATTDSLYEQYF
>TRBJ2-5|TRBV28|NA|TRBD2
TGTGCCAGCAGTTTACTAGGACTAGCGGGGGGTATCCAAGAGACCCAGTACTTC
CASSLLGLAGGIQETQYF
>TRBJ2-7|TRBV5-6|NA|NA
TGTGCCAGCAGCTACAGGGTCTCCTACGAGCAGTACTTC
CASSYRVSYEQYF
>TRBJ2-7|TRBV5-8|NA|NA
TGTGCCAGCAGCTTGCCGGGTCTAACGGACGAGCAGTACTTC
CASSLPGLTDEQYF
>TRBJ1-3|TRBV6-5|NA|TRBD1
TGTGCCATAGAGGGGGCTTCTGGAAACACCATATATTTT
CAIEGASGNTIYF
>TRBJ2-7|TRBV5-1|once|NA
TGCGCCAGCAGCTTAAGCGGAGTCAGCTACGAGCAGTACTTC
CASSLSGVSYEQYF
>TRBJ2-4|TRBV3-1/TRBV3-2|NA|NA
TGTGCCAGCGGCCGAGGGGGACCGTCTATTCAGTACTTC
CASGRGGPSIQYF
>TRBJ1-2|TRBV20-1|once|NA
TGCAGTGCTGGGAGGAATGGCTACACCTTC
CSAGRNGYTF
>TRBJ2-7|TRBV28|NA|TRBD2
TGTGCCAGCAGTTTCTATTTCGGACTAGCGTCATACGAGCAGTACTTC
CASSFYFGLASYEQYF
>TRBJ1-3|TRBV10-2|NA|NA
TGCGCCAGCAGTACCCCAGGGAAGGGATTGTCTGGAAACACCATATATTTT
CASSTPGKGLSGNTIYF
>TRBJ1-5|TRBV28|NA|TRBD1
TGTGCCAGCACTACACCACAGGGGGTCAATCAGCCCCAGCATTTT
CASTTPQGVNQPQHF
>TRBJ2-3|TRBV28|NA|TRBD1
TGTGCCAGCAGTTTAGGGAAGGTCAGGGGGCAGGATACGCAGTATTTT
CASSLGKVRGQDTQYF
>TRBJ1-4|TRBV12-5|NA|TRBD1
TGTGCTAGTGGTTTGGTTACAGGGGGCACTAATGAAAAACTGTTTTTT
CASGLVTGGTNEKLFF
>TRBJ1-2|TRBV29-1|NA|NA
TGCAGCGTAAGGCCTGACAGGACGACCGATAGAACTAATGGCTACACCTTC
CSVRPDRTTDRTNGYTF
>TRBJ1-5|TRBV7-6|NA|TRBD1
TGTGCCAGCAGCCGCGGGACAGGGAGAAATCAGCCCCAGCATTTT
CASSRGTGRNQPQHF
>TRBJ2-1|TRBV3-1/TRBV3-2|NA|TRBD2
TGTGCCAGCAGCCAAGGTCGTCTAGCGGGGGGGGTCTCCTACAATGAGCAGTTCTTC
CASSQGRLAGGVSYNEQFF
>TRBJ1-2|TRBV2|NA|NA
TGTGCCACCTTGACAGGACTGGGGGGCTACACCTTC
CATLTGLGGYTF
>TRBJ2-1|TRBV5-6|NA|TRBD2
TGTGCCAGCACCCTAGCGGGGGGAGGGTATGAGCAGTTCTTC
CASTLAGGGYEQFF
>TRBJ1-1|TRBV19|once|NA
TGTGCCAGTAGTGCTCTCTTAGGGCAGGGGCGTAGGTTGGCTGAAGCTTTCTTT
CASSALLGQGRRLAEAFF
>TRBJ1-4|TRBV5-1|NA|TRBD1
TGCGCCAGCAGCGATGGACAGGGAAAACCCGAAAGAGCAACTAATGAAAAACTGTTTTTT
CASSDGQGKPERATNEKLFF
>TRBJ1-1|TRBV3-1/TRBV3-2|NA|TRBD1
TGTGCCAGCAGCCCCCAATCGGGCAGGGGGGACGCTTTCTTT
CASSPQSGRGDAFF
>TRBJ1-1|TRBV7-9|once|NA
TGTGCCAGCAGCTTAGCCTTACAGTTGAACACTGAAGCTTTCTTT
CASSLALQLNTEAFF
>TRBJ1-3|TRBV6-5|few|NA
TGTGCCAGCAGAGCTCAAAGCTCTGGAAACACCATATATTTT
CASRAQSSGNTIYF
>TRBJ1-1|TRBV5-4|once|NA
TGTGCCAGCAGCGATAATCAGACACCGAACACTGAAGCTTTCTTT
CASSDNQTPNTEAFF
>TRBJ1-1|TRBV29-1|few|NA
TGCAGCGTTGAATGGGGAATGGAGGGGACTGAAGCTTTCTTT
CSVEWGMEGTEAFF
>TRBJ1-2|TRBV28|NA|NA
TGTGCCAGCAGAAACAGGGTACGTGGCTACACCTTC
CASRNRVRGYTF
>TRBJ2-2|TRBV29-1|NA|NA
TGCAGCGTGGGACTCCTCGACGGGGAGCTGTTTTTT
CSVGLLDGELFF
>TRBJ1-5|TRBV28|NA|TRBD1
TGTGCCAGCGATCAGGGGGGCGGAAATCAGCCCCAGCATTTT
CASDQGGGNQPQHF
>TRBJ1-1|TRBV27|few|TRBD1
TGTGCCAGCACGTCTTCCGGGACAGGGGAACTTTTGTTCACTGAAGCTTTCTTT
CASTSSGTGELLFTEAFF
>TRBJ2-3|TRBV27|NA|TRBD1
TGTGCCAGCAGTAACAGGGGTTTGGGCACAGATACGCAGTATTTT
CASSNRGLGTDTQYF
>TRBJ1-4|TRBV15|NA|TRBD1
TGTGCCACCAGCATACGACAGGGAACTAATGAAAAACTGTTTTTT
CATSIRQGTNEKLFF
>TRBJ2-3|TRBV6-4|few|TRBD2
TGTGCCAGCAGTAGGGAGACTAGCGAGGCAGATACGCAGTATTTT
CASSRETSEADTQYF
>TRBJ1-5|TRBV24-1|once|NA
TGTGCCACCAGTGCATCGAGGGGCAATCAGCCCCAGCATTTT
CATSASRGNQPQHF
>TRBJ1-2|TRBV19|NA|NA
TGTGCCAGTAGGATTGAGGGGGTCTATGGCTACACCTTC
CASRIEGVYGYTF
>TRBJ2-3|TRBV11-3|NA|NA
TGTGCCAGCAGCGGGGGGGCCCGAGATACGCAGTATTTT
CASSGGARDTQYF
>TRBJ1-5|TRBV7-2|NA|NA
TGTGCCAGCAGCCAACGAGGGCCGGAAACCAATCAGCCCCAGCATTTT
CASSQRGPETNQPQHF
>TRBJ2-1|TRBV10-2|NA|TRBD2
TGCGCCAGCAGCGATGGGGGATTTAGCGGGAGTATATCCTACAATGAGCAGTTCTTC
CASSDGGFSGSISYNEQFF
>TRBJ1-1|TRBV5-6|NA|TRBD1
TGTGCCAGCAGCCGGGGACAGGCGGTCGCTTTCTTT
CASSRGQAVAFF
>TRBJ1-1|TRBV5-4|NA|TRBD1
TGTGCCAGCAGCCTTAGTTGGACAGGGGCTGAAGCTTTCTTT
CASSLSWTGAEAFF
>TRBJ1-1|TRBV10-3|NA|NA
TGTGCCATCAGGGACAGCAATGAAGCTTTCTTT
CAIRDSNEAFF
>TRBJ2-1|TRBV3-1/TRBV3-2|NA|NA
TGTGCCAGCAGCTCACGCGGGGAAGCCTACAATGAGCAGTTCTTC
CASSSRGEAYNEQFF
>TRBJ2-3|TRBV5-1|once|NA
TGCGCCAGCAGCCTCGGGGGTCGCACAGATACGCAGTATTTT
CASSLGGRTDTQYF
>TRBJ2-5|TRBV14|NA|TRBD2
TGTGCCAGCAGCCAAGATCGGATAACTAGCGGTTCGTTGGAGACCCAGTACTTC
CASSQDRITSGSLETQYF
>TRBJ2-7|TRBV5-1|NA|NA
TGCGCCAGCAGCACCGTAGGGGGCTACGAGCAGTACTTC
CASSTVGGYEQYF
>TRBJ1-5|TRBV19|few|TRBD1
TGTGCCAGTACTGCCGGGACAGGCAACAATCAGCCCCAGCATTTT
CASTAGTGNNQPQHF
>TRBJ1-2|TRBV28|NA|NA
TGTGCCAGCAGTTTTGGCGGAATCTATGGCTACACCTTC
CASSFGGIYGYTF
>TRBJ2-1|TRBV5-8|NA|NA
TGTGCCAGCAGCTCAGGCGGGCGGCCCTACAATGAGCAGTTCTTC
CASSSGGRPYNEQFF
>TRBJ2-4|TRBV11-2|NA|TRBD2
TGTGCCAGCAGCGCGACTAGCGGGAGAAAGTACTTC
CASSATSGRKYF
>TRBJ1-2|TRBV27|NA|TRBD1
TGTGCCAGCAGTCCACAGGGGGCGTTTAACTATGGCTACACCTTC
CASSPQGAFNYGYTF
>TRBJ2-7|TRBV5-1|NA|TRBD2
TGCGCCCGCGGCCTAGGACCGGGCGGGGGGGGCGAGCAGTACTTC
CARGLGPGGGGEQYF
>TRBJ1-6|TRBV7-3|once|NA
TGTGCCAGCAGCTTAGACAATAATTCACCCCTCCACTTT
CASSLDNNSPLHF
>TRBJ1-4|TRBV5-8|once|NA
TGTGCCAGCAGCCCCGGGACATCCCCAACTAATGAAAAACTGTTTTTT
CASSPGTSPTNEKLFF